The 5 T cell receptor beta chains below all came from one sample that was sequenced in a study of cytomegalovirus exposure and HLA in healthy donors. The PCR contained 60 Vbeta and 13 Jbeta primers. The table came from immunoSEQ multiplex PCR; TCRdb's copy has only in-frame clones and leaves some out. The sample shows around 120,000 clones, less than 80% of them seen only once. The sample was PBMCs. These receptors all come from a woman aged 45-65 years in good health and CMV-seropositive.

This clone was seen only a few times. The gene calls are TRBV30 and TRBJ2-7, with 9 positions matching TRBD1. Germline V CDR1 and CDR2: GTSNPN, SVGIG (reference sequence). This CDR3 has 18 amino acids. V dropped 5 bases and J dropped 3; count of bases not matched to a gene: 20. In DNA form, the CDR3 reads TGTGCCTGGGAAAGGGACAGGGACTTTAATAACTATATCTACGAGCAGTACTTC. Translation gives CAWERDRDFNNYIYEQYF.

CDR3 sequence: CASSLDRVFTEAFF. The CDR3 bases are TGTGCCAGCAGCTTGGACAGGGTTTTCACTGAAGCTTTCTTT. The chain couples TRBV7-8 to TRBJ1-1, with 8 bases lining up with TRBD1. Germline-derived CDR1 and CDR2 are SGHVS and FQNEAQ. The CDR3 is 14 amino acids. The V segment lost 3 bases and the J segment 4 bases; nucleotides outside the gene matches: 4.

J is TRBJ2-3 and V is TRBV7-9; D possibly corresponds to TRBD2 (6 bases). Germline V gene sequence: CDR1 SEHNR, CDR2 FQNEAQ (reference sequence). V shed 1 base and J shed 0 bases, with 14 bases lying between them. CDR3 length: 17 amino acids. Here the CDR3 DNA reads TGTGCCAGCAGCTTAGAAGGCGGGATTCGGAGCACAGATACGCAGTATTTT. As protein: CASSLEGGIRSTDTQYF.

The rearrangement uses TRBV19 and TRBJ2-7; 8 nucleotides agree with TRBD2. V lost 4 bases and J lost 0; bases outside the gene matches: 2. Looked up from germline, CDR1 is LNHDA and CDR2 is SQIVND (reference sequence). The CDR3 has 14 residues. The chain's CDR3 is CASSSSGSSYEQYF. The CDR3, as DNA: TGTGCCAGTAGTAGCAGCGGGAGCTCCTACGAGCAGTACTTC.

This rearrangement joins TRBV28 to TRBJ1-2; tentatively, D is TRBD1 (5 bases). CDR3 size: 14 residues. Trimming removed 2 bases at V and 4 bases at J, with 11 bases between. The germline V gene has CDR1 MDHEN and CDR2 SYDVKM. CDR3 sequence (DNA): TGTGCCAGCAGTTTAAAGGGGTGGATCTATGGCTACACCTTC. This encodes CASSLKGWIYGYTF.